The next 15 T cell receptor beta chains were all read from a single sample in a study of T cells in Graves' hyperthyroidism and ophthalmopathy. RNA transcripts served as the template for amplifying TCR beta CDR3 regions. During a first-round RT-PCR of the TCR CDR3, the HTBI primer set was used. TCRdb reanalysed the multiplex PCR reads using MiXCR and keeps one entry per CDR3 protein. The sample lists roughly 570,000 distinct CDR3 sequences, 46% occurring once. The sequencing input was peripheral blood or thyroid tissue (not recorded which). The receptors originated from a woman aged 18-29 years with Graves' hyperthyroidism.

The chain links TRBV7-2 to TRBJ2-3; D remains ambiguous. Germline assignment: CDR1 SGHTA and CDR2 FQGNSA. The CDR3 loop spans 11 amino acids. The V end was cut by 6 bases, the J end by 11 bases, with 12 bases between. The CDR3: CASRLGLLQYF. In DNA, the CDR3 is TGTGCCAGCAGGCTCGGCCTGCTGCAGTATTTT.

In this sample, this clonotype turned up many times. Here the CDR3 reads CASSPTGPNQPQHF. Written as DNA, the CDR3 is TGTGCCAGCAGCCCGACAGGGCCAAATCAGCCCCAGCATTTT. This chain joins TRBV7-9 and TRBJ1-5, with 7 positions matching TRBD1. CDR1 is SEHNR and CDR2 is FQNEAQ in the germline V gene (reference sequence). The CDR3 has 14 residues. V trimming: 5 bases; J trimming: 4 bases; junction bases outside the gene matches: 5.

The chain recombines TRBV7-2 with TRBJ2-5, with 8 positions matching TRBD2. The CDR3 sequence is 18 residues long. J gave up 2 bases and V 5 bases, and 16 bases lay outside the gene matches. Germline V CDR1 and CDR2: SGHTA, FQGNSA. CDR3 coding DNA: TGTGCCAGCAGCACCGACGGGGGGGCTGGGACGTCGCAAGAGACCCAGTACTTC. This encodes CASSTDGGAGTSQETQYF. The full variable domain, its missing parts supplied by reference TRBV7-2 and TRBJ2-5, is GAGVSQSPSNKVTEKGKDVELRCDPISGHTALYWYRQSLGQGLEFLIYFQGNSAPDKSGLPSDRFSAERTGGSVSTLTIQRTQQEDSAVYLCASSTDGGAGTSQETQYFGPGTRLLVL.

In its sample, this clonotype was seen many times. V is TRBV7-9 and J is TRBJ2-5; D uncertain. This CDR3 is built from 13 residues. Germline V gene data show CDR1 as SEHNR and CDR2 as FQNEAQ (reference sequence). V dropped 5 bases and J dropped 5 bases, with 12 bases sitting between them. In nucleotides, the CDR3 is TGTGCCAGCAGCCGCCTCGGAAGGGAGACCCAGTACTTC. This gives the protein CASSRLGRETQYF.

This clonotype was picked up a small number of times. This rearrangement joins TRBV3-1 to TRBJ1-1; D call uncertain. CDR3 length equals 13 residues. Per the germline V gene, CDR1 is LGHDT and CDR2 is YNNKEL (reference sequence). The V end was cut by 1 base, the J end by 5 bases, with 8 bases between. The CDR3 sequence is CASSQVPSTEAFF. The DNA of the CDR3 is TGTGCCAGCAGCCAAGTTCCAAGTACTGAAGCTTTCTTT.

This chain's CDR3 is CSTDRGDETQYF. The CDR3 nucleotides read TGCAGTACGGACAGGGGGGATGAGACCCAGTACTTC. The rearrangement links TRBV20-1 to TRBJ2-5; TRBD1 matches 10 bases. V gave up 8 bases and J gave up 5 bases; unmatched junction bases: 5. The germline CDR1 and CDR2 sequences are DFQATT and SNEGSKA (reference sequence). The CDR3 loop spans 12 amino acids.

Many counts were recorded for this clonotype. The rearrangement links TRBV7-9 to TRBJ1-2; TRBD1 matches 12 bases. The CDR3 contains 16 residues. Germline V gene data show CDR1 as SEHNR and CDR2 as FQNEAQ (reference sequence). J lost 6 bases, V lost 5 bases, and 10 bases had no gene match. This chain's CDR3 is CASSHTTGQGADGYTF. The DNA of the CDR3 is TGTGCCAGCAGCCACACGACGGGACAGGGGGCGGATGGCTACACCTTC. Based on the CDR3 plus reference TRBV7-9 and TRBJ1-2, the full variable domain is DTGVSQNPRHKITKRGQNVTFRCDPISEHNRLYWYRQTLGQGPEFLTYFQNEAQLEKSRLLSDRFSAERPKGSFSTLEIQRTEQGDSAMYLCASSHTTGQGADGYTFGSGTRLTVV.

The chain has TRBV6-1 and TRBJ2-7; 7 bases fit TRBD1. The CDR3 runs to 15 residues. From germline, CDR1 is MNHNS and CDR2 SASEGT. V trimming: 5 bases; J trimming: 1 base; junction bases outside the gene matches: 8. This CDR3 is CASSSWGTDSYEQYF. In DNA form, the CDR3 reads TGTGCCAGCAGTTCCTGGGGGACAGATTCCTACGAGCAGTACTTC.

V is TRBV5-4 and J is TRBJ1-3, with D unclear. There are 16 residues in the CDR3. V lost 4 bases and J 2 bases, leaving 16 bases between the germline ends. Germline V CDR1 and CDR2: SGHNT, YYREEE (reference sequence). The CDR3 loop is CASSPGRFTAGNTIYF. The CDR3 coding sequence is TGTGCCAGCAGCCCGGGGAGATTCACGGCTGGAAACACCATATATTTT.

This clonotype was seen ten or more times. The chain joins TRBV7-2 to TRBJ2-7, with a possible D match to TRBD2 (5 bases). TRBJ2-1 explains the end of the DNA better; the J call may be wrong. CDR1 is SGHTA, CDR2 FQGNSA, per germline. The CDR3 is 11 amino acids. This CDR3 reads CASSQGGEQFF. CDR3 coding DNA: TGTGCCAGCAGCCAAGGAGGCGAGCAGTTCTTC.

There are many counts of this clonotype. The chain employs TRBV2 and TRBJ1-1; D call uncertain. CDR3 length: 13 residues. Germline V lookup: CDR1 SNHLY, CDR2 FYNNEI. V was trimmed by 7 bases and J by 0 bases, leaving 9 bases between them. CDR3 in DNA: TGTGCCAGCAACCGCGGACTGAACACTGAAGCTTTCTTT. Translation gives CASNRGLNTEAFF.

The chain is built from TRBV20-1 and TRBJ2-1, with TRBD2 matching over 7 bases. The CDR3 runs 12 residues. Germline CDR1 reads DFQATT; CDR2 reads SNEGSKA (reference sequence). After removal of 5 bases from V and 7 bases from J, the junction contained 5 bases not matched to a gene. The CDR3 is CSAPGGGNEQFF. DNA of the CDR3: TGCAGTGCTCCGGGAGGTGGAAATGAGCAGTTCTTC.

The chain links TRBV7-2 to TRBJ2-1, with 10 bases aligning to TRBD2. Trimming at V came to 7 bases and at J to 7 bases, leaving 7 bases not matched to a gene. The CDR3 is 14 amino acids. Germline V gene data show CDR1 as SGHTA and CDR2 as FQGNSA. This CDR3 is CASNPGLARNEQFF. In nucleotides, the CDR3 is TGTGCCAGCAACCCGGGACTAGCGAGAAATGAGCAGTTCTTC.

This sequence joins TRBV7-9 and TRBJ2-7; 10 nucleotides match TRBD2. Matching the DNA end better, TRBJ2-1 makes the J call doubtful. This CDR3 has 15 residues. Germline V CDR1 and CDR2: SEHNR, FQNEAQ (reference sequence). Here the CDR3 reads CASSFTSGRAEEQFF. The CDR3, as DNA: TGTGCCAGCAGCTTCACCAGCGGGAGGGCAGAGGAGCAGTTCTTC.

This chain links TRBV7-9 with TRBJ2-1; 9 bases line up with TRBD2. Germline loops: CDR1 SEHNR, CDR2 FQNEAQ (reference sequence). V lost 0 bases to trimming and J lost 1 base; unmatched junction nucleotides: 4. This CDR3 spans 17 amino acids. The CDR3 DNA follows: TGTGCCAGCAGCTTAGCTCTAGCGGGATTATCCTACAATGAGCAGTTCTTC. Protein product: CASSLALAGLSYNEQFF.